The sequence of this T cell receptor beta chain was determined in a study of post-analysis software for immune sequencing data. Study background: Secondary progressive, relapsing-remitting and progressive-relapsing multiple sclerosis were among the included disease courses. Study outcomes and limitations: Normalized Chao1 diversity in multiple sclerosis patients fell significantly below that of controls. Among 5 or 6 TRBV segments more frequent in patients than controls were TRBV5-6, TRBV5-1 and TRBV20-1.

The TCR beta cDNA libraries carried unique molecular identifiers. TCRdb passed the PCR reads through MiXCR, listing each CDR3 protein once. The sample records approximately 570,000 distinct CDR3 sequences, roughly 46% being singletons. With regard to this clonotype: Its antigen remains unidentified.

CDR3 length: 12 amino acids. The germline V and J ends were trimmed by 6 bases and 0 bases, with 7 bases remaining between them. CDR1 is DFQATT and CDR2 is SNEGSKA in the germline V gene (reference sequence). The chain has TRBV20-1 and TRBJ2-3; D remains unclear. This receptor was obtained from a girl aged 5-17 years with multiple sclerosis. The source material was blood. CDR3 region: CSAGPSTDTQYF. The DNA of the CDR3 is TGCAGTGCCGGCCCAAGCACAGATACGCAGTATTTT.